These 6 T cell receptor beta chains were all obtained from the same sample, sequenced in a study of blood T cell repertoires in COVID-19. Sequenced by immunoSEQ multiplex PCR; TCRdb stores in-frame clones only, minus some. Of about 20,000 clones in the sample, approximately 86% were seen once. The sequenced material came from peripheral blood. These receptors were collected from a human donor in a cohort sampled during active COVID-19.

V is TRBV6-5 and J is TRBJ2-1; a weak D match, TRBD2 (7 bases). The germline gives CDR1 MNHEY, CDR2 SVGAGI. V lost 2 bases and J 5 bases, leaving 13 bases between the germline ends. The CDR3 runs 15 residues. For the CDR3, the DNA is TGTGCCAGCAGTTACCAGTTCGGGGGGCACAATGAGCAGTTCTTC. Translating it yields CASSYQFGGHNEQFF.

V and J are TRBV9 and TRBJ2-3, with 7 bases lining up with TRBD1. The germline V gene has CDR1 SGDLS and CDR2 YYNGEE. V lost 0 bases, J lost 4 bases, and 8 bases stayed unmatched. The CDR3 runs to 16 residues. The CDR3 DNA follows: TGTGCCAGCAGCGTAGAAGGGGGCGCCCCTTCAGATACGCAGTATTTT. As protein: CASSVEGGAPSDTQYF. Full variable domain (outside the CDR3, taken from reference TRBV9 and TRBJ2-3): DSGVTQTPKHLITATGQRVTLRCSPRSGDLSVYWYQQSLDQGLQFLIQYYNGEERAKGNILERFSAQQFPDLHSELNLSSLELGDSALYFCASSVEGGAPSDTQYFGPGTRLTVL.

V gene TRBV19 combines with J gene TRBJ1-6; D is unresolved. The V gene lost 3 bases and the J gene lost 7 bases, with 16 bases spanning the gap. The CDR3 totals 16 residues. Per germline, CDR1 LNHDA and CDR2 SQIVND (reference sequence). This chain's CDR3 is CASSIKADIRNSPLHF. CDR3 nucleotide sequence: TGTGCCAGTAGTATCAAAGCCGACATTAGGAATTCACCCCTCCACTTT. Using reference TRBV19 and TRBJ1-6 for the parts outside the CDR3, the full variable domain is DGGITQSPKYLFRKEGQNVTLSCEQNLNHDAMYWYRQDPGQGLRLIYYSQIVNDFQKGDIAEGYSVSREKKESFPLTVTSAQKNPTAFYLCASSIKADIRNSPLHFGNGTRLTVT.

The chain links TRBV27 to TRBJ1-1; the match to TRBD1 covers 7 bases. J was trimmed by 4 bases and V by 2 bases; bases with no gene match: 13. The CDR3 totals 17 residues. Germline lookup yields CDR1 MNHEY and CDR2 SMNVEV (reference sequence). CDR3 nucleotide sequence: TGTGCCAGCAGTTTAGGAGGGACAGCCTTTAGGGGCACTGAAGCTTTCTTT. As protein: CASSLGGTAFRGTEAFF.

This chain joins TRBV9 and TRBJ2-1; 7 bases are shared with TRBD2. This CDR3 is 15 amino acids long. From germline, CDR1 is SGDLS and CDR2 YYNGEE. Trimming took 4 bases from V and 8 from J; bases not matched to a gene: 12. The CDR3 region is CASSPSSGPIDEQFF. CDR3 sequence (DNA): TGTGCCAGCAGCCCCTCTAGCGGCCCCATCGATGAGCAGTTCTTC.

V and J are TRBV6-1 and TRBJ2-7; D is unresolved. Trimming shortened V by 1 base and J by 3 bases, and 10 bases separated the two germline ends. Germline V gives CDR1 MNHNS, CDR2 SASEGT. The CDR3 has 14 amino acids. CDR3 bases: TGTGCCAGCAGTGAAGGAGGTCGCGACTACGAGCAGTACTTC. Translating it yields CASSEGGRDYEQYF.